These 7 T cell receptor beta chains were sequenced from one sample in a study of blood T cells in healthy people across ages. Together with a sample-barcoded 5' primer, a J-beta primer mix was included in a second PCR lasting roughly 6 to 12 cycles. TCRdb independently ran MiXCR on the 5' RACE reads; one entry per CDR3 protein. The data contain 650,000 to 1,000,000 distinct CDR3 sequences, about 37% of them singletons. The sample comprised blood. The receptors derive from a man between 18 and 29 years old in good health.

This chain connects TRBV7-2 to TRBJ2-5; 10 bases fit TRBD2. CDR1 is SGHTA, CDR2 FQGNSA, per germline. Unmatched junction bases numbered 6, after V lost 1 base and J lost 1 base. The CDR3 covers 17 residues. As DNA, the CDR3 is TGTGCCAGCAGCTTAGGAGCAACTAGCGGGGCCCAAGAGACCCAGTACTTC. This gives the protein CASSLGATSGAQETQYF.

J is TRBJ2-1 and V is TRBV27, with a tentative D call TRBD2 (6 bases). The CDR3 loop spans 15 amino acids. Trimming pared 4 bases from V and 8 bases from J, leaving 18 bases between. Germline loops: CDR1 MNHEY, CDR2 SMNVEV (reference sequence). As DNA, the CDR3 is TGTGCCAGCAGTTGGGTGAGGGAGGTAGGCGATGAGCAGTTCTTC. Translated: CASSWVREVGDEQFF.

Note on this clonotype: A clone one base away is much larger, so this may be a read error. The rearrangement joins TRBV24-1 to TRBJ2-1; 8 bases are a match to TRBD1. The CDR3 is 16 residues long. The germline CDR1 and CDR2 sequences are KGHDR and SFDVKD. The CDR3 sequence: CATGDSGTGDYNEQFF. For the CDR3, the DNA is TGTGCCACCGGTGACTCCGGGACAGGAGACTACAATGAGCAGTTCTTC.

Turning to this clonotype: Compared with germline, one end of the junction differs, possibly owing to a read error. J is TRBJ1-2 and V is TRBV11-2; 7 bases align to TRBD1. Germline V gene sequence: CDR1 SGHAT, CDR2 FQNNGV. This CDR3 spans 15 amino acids. The CDR3 loop is CASSANRGPHYGYIF. The CDR3 DNA reads TGTGCCAGCAGCGCGAACAGGGGCCCTCACTATGGCTACATCTTC.

V is TRBV15 and J is TRBJ2-1; 7 nucleotides line up with TRBD1. The V and J ends lost 5 bases and 3 bases, in that order; junction bases with no gene match: 13. Germline CDR1 and CDR2: LNHNV and YYDKDF (reference sequence). This CDR3 region has 17 residues. The CDR3 sequence is CATSPRPPGQNYNEQFF. The CDR3 nucleotides are TGTGCCACCAGCCCTCGTCCACCGGGACAGAACTACAATGAGCAGTTCTTC.

V and J are TRBV7-2 and TRBJ1-5; 7 positions match TRBD1. The ends lost 3 bases at V and 0 bases at J; junction bases unmatched: 8. CDR3 length equals 17 residues. Looked up from germline, CDR1 is SGHTA and CDR2 is FQGNSA. The DNA of the CDR3 is TGTGCCAGCAGCTTCTCTACAGGGGAATATAGCAATCAGCCCCAGCATTTT. It yields the protein CASSFSTGEYSNQPQHF.

The sample holds many counts of this clonotype. The chain is built from TRBV12-3 or TRBV12-4 and TRBJ1-2; 9 bases are shared with TRBD1. The CDR3 runs 15 residues. With V trimmed by 6 bases and J by 4 bases, 9 bases remained unmatched. In DNA, the CDR3 is TGTGCCAGCAGCACAAACGGACAGGGGACCTATGGCTACACCTTC. Translated: CASSTNGQGTYGYTF.